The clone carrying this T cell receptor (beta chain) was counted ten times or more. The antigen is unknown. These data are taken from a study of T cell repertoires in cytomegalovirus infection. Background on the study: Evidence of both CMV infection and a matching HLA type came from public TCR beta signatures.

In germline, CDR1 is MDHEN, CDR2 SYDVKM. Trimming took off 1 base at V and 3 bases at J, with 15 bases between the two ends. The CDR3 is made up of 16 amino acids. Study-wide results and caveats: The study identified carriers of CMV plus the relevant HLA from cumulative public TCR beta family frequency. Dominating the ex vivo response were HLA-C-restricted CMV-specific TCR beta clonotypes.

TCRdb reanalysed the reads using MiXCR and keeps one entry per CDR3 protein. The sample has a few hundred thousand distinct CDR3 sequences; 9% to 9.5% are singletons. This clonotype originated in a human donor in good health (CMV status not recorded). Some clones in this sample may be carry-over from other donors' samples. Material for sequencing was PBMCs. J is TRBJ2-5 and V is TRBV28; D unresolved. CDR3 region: CASSLFPIMGKETQYF. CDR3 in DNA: TGTGCCAGCAGTTTATTTCCGATTATGGGGAAAGAGACCCAGTACTTC. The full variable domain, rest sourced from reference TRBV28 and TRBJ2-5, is DVKVTQSSRYLVKRTGEKVFLECVQDMDHENMFWYRQDPGLGLRLIYFSYDVKMKEKGDIPEGYSVSREKKERFSLILESASTNQTSMYLCASSLFPIMGKETQYFGPGTRLLVL.